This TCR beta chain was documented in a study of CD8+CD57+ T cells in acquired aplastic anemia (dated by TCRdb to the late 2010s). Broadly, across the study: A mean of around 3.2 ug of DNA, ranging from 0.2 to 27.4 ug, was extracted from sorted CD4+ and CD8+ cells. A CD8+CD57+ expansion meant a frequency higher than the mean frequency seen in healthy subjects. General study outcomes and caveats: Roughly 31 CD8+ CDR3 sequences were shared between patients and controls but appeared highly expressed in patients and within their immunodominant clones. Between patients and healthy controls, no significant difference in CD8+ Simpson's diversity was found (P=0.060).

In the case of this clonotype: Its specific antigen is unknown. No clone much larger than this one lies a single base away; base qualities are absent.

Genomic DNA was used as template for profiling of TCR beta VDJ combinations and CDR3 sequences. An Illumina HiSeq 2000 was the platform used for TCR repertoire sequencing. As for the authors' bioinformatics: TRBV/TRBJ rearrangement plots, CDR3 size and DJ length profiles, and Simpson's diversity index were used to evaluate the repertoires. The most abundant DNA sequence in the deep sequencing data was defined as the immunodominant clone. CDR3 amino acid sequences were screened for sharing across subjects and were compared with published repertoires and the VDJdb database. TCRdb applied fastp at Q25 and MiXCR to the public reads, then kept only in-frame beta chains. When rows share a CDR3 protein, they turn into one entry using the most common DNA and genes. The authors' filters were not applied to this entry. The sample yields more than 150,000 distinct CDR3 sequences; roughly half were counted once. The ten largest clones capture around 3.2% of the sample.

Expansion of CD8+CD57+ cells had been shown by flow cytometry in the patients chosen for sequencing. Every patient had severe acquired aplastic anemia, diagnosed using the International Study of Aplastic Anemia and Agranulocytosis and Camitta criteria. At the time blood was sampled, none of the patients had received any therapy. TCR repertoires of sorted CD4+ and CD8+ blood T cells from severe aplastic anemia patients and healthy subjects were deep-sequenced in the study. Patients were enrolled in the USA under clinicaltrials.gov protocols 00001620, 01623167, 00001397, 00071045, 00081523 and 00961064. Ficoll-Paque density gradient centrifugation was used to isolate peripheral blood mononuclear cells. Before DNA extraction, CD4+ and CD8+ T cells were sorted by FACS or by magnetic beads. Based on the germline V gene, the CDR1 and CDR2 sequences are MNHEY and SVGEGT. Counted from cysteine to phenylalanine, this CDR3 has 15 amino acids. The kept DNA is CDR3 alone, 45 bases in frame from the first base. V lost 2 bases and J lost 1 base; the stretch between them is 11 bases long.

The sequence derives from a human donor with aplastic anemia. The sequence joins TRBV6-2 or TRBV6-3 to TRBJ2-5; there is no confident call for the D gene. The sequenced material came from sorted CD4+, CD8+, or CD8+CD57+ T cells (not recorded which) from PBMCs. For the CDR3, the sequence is CASSYLGPVQETQYF. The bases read TGTGCCAGCAGTTACCTCGGACCCGTCCAAGAGACCCAGTACTTC.